This T cell receptor beta chain was found in a study of shared clonotypes between healthy human individuals. Study-level results: Exclusively blood specimens were collected; tissue repertoires likely differ.

This CDR3 is 14 amino acids long. Germline CDR1 is SGHAT and CDR2 is FQNNGV. V was clipped by 0 bases and J by 1 base, with 7 bases between them. The repertoire was sequenced with immunoSEQ multiplex PCR; TCRdb's copy has only in-frame clones and lacks some. The data contain over a million clones, roughly 74% of them singletons. Remarks on this clone: Its specificity is unknown.

The TCR was taken from a man in his late teens or twenties in good health. Some clones in this sample may be carry-over from other donors' samples. The genes are TRBV11-2 and TRBJ2-7; D remains ambiguous. Sequenced sample: memory CD4+ T cells from PBMCs. As to subset: CD45RA-negative fraction. CDR3: CASSLELGSYEQYF. DNA of the CDR3: TGTGCCAGCAGCTTAGAGCTGGGTTCCTACGAGCAGTACTTC.